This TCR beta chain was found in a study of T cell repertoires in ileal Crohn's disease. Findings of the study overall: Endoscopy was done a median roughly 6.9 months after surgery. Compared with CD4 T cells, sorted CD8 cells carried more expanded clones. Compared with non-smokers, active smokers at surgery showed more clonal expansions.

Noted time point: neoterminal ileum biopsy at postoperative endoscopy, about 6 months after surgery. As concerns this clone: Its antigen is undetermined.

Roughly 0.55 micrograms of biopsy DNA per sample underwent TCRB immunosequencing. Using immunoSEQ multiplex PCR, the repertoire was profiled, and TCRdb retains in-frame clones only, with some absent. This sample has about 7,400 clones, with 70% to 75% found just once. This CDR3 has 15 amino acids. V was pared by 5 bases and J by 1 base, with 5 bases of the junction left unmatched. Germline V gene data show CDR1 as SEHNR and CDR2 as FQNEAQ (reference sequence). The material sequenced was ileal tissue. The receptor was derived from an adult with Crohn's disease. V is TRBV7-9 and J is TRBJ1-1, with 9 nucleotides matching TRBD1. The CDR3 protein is CASSPQGARNTEAFF. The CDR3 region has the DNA TGTGCCAGCAGCCCACAGGGGGCGCGGAACACTGAAGCTTTCTTT.